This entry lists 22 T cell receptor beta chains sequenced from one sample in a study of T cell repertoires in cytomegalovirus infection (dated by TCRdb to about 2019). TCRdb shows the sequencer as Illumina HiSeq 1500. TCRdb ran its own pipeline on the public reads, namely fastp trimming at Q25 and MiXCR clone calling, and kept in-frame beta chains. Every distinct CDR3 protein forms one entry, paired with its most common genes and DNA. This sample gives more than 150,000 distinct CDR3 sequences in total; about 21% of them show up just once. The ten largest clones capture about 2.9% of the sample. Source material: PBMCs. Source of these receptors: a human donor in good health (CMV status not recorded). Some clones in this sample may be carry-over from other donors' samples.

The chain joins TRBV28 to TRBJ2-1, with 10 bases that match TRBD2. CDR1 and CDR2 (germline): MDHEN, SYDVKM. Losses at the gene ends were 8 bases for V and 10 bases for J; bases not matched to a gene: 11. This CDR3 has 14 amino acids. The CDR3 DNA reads TGTGCCAGCCGAGCAGCGGGAGGGCCCACCGAGCAGTTCTTC. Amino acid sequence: CASRAAGGPTEQFF.

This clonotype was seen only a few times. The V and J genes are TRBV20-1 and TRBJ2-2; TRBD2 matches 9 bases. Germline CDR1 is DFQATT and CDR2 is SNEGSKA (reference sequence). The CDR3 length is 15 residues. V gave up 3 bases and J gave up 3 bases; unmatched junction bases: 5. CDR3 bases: TGCAGTGCTAGCTTGGCGGGGGGGCACACCGGGGAGCTGTTTTTT. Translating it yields CSASLAGGHTGELFF.

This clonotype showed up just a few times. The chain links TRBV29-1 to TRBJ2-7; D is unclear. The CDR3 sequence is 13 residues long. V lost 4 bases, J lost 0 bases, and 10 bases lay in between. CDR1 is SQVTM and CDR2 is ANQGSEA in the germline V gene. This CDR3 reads CSVVEQDSYEQYF. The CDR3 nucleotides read TGCAGCGTTGTGGAACAAGACTCCTACGAGCAGTACTTC.

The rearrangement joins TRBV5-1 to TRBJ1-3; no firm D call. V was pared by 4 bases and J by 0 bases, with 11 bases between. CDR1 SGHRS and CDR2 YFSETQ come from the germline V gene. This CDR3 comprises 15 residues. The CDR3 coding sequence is TGCGCCAGCAGCGACCAGGTTAGCTCTGGAAACACCATATATTTT. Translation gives CASSDQVSSGNTIYF.

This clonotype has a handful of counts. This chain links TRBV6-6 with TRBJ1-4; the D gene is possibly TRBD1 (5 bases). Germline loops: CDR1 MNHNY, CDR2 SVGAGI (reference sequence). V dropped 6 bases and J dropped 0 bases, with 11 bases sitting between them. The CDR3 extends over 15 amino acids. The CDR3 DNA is TGTGCCAGCAGCAACGACAGAGCAACTAATGAAAAACTGTTTTTT. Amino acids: CASSNDRATNEKLFF.

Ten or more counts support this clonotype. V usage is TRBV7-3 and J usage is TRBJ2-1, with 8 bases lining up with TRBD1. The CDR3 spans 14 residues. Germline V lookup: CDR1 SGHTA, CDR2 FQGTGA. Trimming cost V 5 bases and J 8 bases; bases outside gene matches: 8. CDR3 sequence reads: CASSPAAGGDEQFF. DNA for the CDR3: TGTGCCAGCAGCCCGGCCGCAGGGGGCGATGAGCAGTTCTTC.

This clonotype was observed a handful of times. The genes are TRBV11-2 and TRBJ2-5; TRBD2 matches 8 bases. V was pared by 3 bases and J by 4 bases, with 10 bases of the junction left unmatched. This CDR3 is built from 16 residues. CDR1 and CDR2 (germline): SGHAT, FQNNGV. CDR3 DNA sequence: TGTGCCAGCAGCTTGTACGTGGCGGGAGGTCGAGAGACCCAGTACTTC. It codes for CASSLYVAGGRETQYF.

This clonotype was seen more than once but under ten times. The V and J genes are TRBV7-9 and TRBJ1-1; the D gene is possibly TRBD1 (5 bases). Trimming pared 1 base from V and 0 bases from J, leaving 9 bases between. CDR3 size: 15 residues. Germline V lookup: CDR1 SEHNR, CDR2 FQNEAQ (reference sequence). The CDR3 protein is CASSLVAGMNTEAFF. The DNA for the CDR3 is TGTGCCAGCAGCTTAGTGGCAGGGATGAACACTGAAGCTTTCTTT.

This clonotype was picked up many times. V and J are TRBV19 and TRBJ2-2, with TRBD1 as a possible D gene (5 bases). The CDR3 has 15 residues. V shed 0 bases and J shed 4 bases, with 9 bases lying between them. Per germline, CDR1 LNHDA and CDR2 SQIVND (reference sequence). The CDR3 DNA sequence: TGTGCCAGTAGTATAGAAGGGGCAGCCACCGGGGAGCTGTTTTTT. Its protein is CASSIEGAATGELFF.

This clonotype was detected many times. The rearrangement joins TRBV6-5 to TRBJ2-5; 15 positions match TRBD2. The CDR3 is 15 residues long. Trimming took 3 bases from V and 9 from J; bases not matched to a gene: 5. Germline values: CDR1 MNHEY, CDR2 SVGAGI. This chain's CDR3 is CASSYRTSGRAPQYF. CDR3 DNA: TGTGCCAGCAGTTATCGGACTAGCGGGAGGGCCCCCCAGTACTTC.

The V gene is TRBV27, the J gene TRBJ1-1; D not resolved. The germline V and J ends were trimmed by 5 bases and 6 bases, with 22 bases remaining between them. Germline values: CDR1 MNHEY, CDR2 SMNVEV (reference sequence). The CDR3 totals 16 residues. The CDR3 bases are TGTGCCAGCAGTACATTGGGTGGGATGCCGGTCGCTGAAGCTTTCTTT. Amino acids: CASSTLGGMPVAEAFF.

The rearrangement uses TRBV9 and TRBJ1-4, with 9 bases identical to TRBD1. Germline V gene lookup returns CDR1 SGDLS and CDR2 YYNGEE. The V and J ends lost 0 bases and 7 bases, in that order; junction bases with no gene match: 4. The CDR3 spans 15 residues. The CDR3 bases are TGTGCCAGCAGCGTAGAGGGACAGGGTGGTGAAAAACTGTTTTTT. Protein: CASSVEGQGGEKLFF.

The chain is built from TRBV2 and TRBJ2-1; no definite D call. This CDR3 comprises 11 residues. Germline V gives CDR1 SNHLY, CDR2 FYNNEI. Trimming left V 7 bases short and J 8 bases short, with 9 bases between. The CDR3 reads CASTEEYEQFF. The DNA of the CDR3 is TGTGCCAGCACCGAGGAGTATGAGCAGTTCTTC.

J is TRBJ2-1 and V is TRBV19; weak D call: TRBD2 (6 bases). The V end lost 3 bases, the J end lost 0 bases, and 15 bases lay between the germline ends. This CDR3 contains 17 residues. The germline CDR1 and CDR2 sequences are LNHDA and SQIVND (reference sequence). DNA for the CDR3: TGTGCCAGTAGTATCATCAGCGGGCCGAACTCCTACAATGAGCAGTTCTTC. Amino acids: CASSIISGPNSYNEQFF.

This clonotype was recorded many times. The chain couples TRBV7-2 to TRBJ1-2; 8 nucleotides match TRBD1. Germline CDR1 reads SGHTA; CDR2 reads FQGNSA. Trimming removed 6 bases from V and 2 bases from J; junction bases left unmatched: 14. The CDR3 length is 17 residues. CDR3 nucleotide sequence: TGTGCCAGCAGGACCGAGACGGGCAGGGGGCTGAACTATGGCTACACCTTC. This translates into CASRTETGRGLNYGYTF.

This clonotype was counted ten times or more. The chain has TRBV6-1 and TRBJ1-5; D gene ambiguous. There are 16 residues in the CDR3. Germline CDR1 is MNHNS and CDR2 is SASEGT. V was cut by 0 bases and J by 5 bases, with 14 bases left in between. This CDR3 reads CASSEASGRLYQPQHF. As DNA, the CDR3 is TGTGCCAGCAGTGAAGCCTCGGGCCGTCTGTATCAGCCCCAGCATTTT.

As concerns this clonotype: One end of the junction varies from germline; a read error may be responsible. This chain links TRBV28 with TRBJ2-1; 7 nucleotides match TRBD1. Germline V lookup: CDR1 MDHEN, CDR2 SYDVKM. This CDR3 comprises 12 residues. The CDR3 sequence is CVSSVQGNEQFF. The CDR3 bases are TGTGTCAGCAGTGTACAGGGGAATGAGCAGTTCTTC.

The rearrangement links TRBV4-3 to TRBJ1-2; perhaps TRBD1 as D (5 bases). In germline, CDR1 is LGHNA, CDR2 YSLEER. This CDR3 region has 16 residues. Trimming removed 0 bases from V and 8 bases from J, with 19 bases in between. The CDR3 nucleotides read TGCGCCAGCAGCCAAGATAGAAGGCAGGGCGCGAGAGGCTACACCTTC. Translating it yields CASSQDRRQGARGYTF.

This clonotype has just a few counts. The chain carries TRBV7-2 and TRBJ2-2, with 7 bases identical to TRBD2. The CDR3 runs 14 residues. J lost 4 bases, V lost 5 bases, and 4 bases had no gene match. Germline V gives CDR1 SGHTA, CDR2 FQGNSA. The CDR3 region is CASSPTSVTGELFF. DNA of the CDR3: TGTGCCAGCAGCCCCACTAGCGTCACCGGGGAGCTGTTTTTT.

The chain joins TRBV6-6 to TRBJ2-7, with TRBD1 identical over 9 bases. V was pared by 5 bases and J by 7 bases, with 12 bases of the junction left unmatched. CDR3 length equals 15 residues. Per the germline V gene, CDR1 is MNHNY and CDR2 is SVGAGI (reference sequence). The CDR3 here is CASSRGQGPLLEQYF. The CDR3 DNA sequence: TGTGCCAGCAGTCGCGGACAGGGGCCCCTTTTGGAGCAGTACTTC.

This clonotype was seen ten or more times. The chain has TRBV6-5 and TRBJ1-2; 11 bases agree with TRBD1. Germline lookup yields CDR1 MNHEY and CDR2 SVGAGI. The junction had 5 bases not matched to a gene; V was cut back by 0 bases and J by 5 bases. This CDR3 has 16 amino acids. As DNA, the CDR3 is TGTGCCAGCAGTTACTCCCGGACAGGGGGCTCGTATGGCTACACCTTC. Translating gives CASSYSRTGGSYGYTF.

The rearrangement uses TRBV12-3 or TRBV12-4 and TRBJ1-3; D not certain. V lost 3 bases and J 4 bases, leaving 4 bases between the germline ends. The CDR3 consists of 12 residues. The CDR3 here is CASSFMGNTIYF. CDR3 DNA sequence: TGTGCCAGCAGTTTCATGGGAAACACCATATATTTT.